These T cell receptor beta chains were read from a single sample in a study of blood T cell repertoires in COVID-19. TCRdb's table, derived via immunoSEQ multiplex PCR, lists solely in-frame clones and lacks some. The sample shows a few hundred thousand clones, around 87% of them seen only once. The specimen was peripheral blood. Receptors were obtained from a woman in her forties or fifties who had recovered from COVID-19. The CDR3 runs from the conserved cysteine through the conserved F or W. D genes are given only for firm matches. Rows may omit the clone size; those that give it use once, few, many or a size class.

CDR3 length | J gene | V gene | D gene | clone size | CDR3 DNA | CDR3 protein
16 | TRBJ2-5 | TRBV7-6 | TRBD1 | NA | TGTGCCAGCAGCTTAGGGGGACAGGGGGCTTCGGAGACCCAGTACTTC | CASSLGGQGASETQYF
15 | TRBJ2-7 | TRBV5-1 | TRBD2 | NA | TGCGCCAGCAGCTTGTTATCTAGCGGCCTAGGGGAGCAGTACTTC | CASSLLSSGLGEQYF
15 | TRBJ2-2 | TRBV11-2 | NA | NA | TGTGCCAGCAGCTTAGGAGGGATGAACACCGGGGAGCTGTTTTTT | CASSLGGMNTGELFF
14 | TRBJ2-5 | TRBV9 | NA | NA | TGTGCCAGCAGCGTAAGGGTACTAGGAGGGACCCAGTACTTC | CASSVRVLGGTQYF
13 | TRBJ1-2 | TRBV28 | TRBD1 | NA | TGTGCCAGCAGTATGGACAGGTCATATGGCTACACCTTC | CASSMDRSYGYTF
13 | TRBJ2-5 | TRBV10-2 | TRBD1 | NA | TGCGCCAGCAGCGCACAGGGGGCAGAGACCCAGTACTTC | CASSAQGAETQYF
16 | TRBJ2-5 | TRBV10-3 | NA | NA | TGTGCCATCAGTGAGCCTTCCTCCACAGGCCAAGAGACCCAGTACTTC | CAISEPSSTGQETQYF
13 | TRBJ1-2 | TRBV6-5 | NA | NA | TGTGCCAGCTCGGGGGTTCCAAACTATGGCTACACCTTC | CASSGVPNYGYTF
17 | TRBJ2-5 | TRBV4-3 | TRBD2 | NA | TGCGCCAGCAGCCAAGGAAGCCCAGCGGGGGGCCAAGAGACCCAGTACTTC | CASSQGSPAGGQETQYF
15 | TRBJ2-3 | TRBV6-5 | NA | NA | TGTGCCAGTTCCTTCGTCGGAGCTAGCACAGATACGCAGTATTTT | CASSFVGASTDTQYF
16 | TRBJ1-6 | TRBV10-3 | NA | once | TGTGCCATCAGCCAAGGGGACAACTCCTATAATTCACCCCTCCACTTT | CAISQGDNSYNSPLHF
16 | TRBJ1-4 | TRBV19 | NA | few | TGTGCCAGTAGTACCGTCTCGGGATCACCTAATGAAAAACTGTTTTTT | CASSTVSGSPNEKLFF
15 | TRBJ2-3 | TRBV30 | TRBD2 | NA | TGTGCCTGGAGTGTAGGCCGGGGGGGCGGAGATACGCAGTATTTT | CAWSVGRGGGDTQYF
18 | TRBJ2-3 | TRBV5-1 | TRBD2 | NA | TGCGCCAGCAGCGTACTAGGGACTAGCGGGAGGGCCACAGATACGCAGTATTTT | CASSVLGTSGRATDTQYF
13 | TRBJ2-7 | TRBV7-9 | NA | NA | TGTGCCAGCAGCTTGGGTACAGCCTACGAGCAGTACTTC | CASSLGTAYEQYF
14 | TRBJ1-3 | TRBV6-5 | NA | NA | TGTGCCAGCAGTTATGAGCGGCAGGGAAACACCATATATTTT | CASSYERQGNTIYF
14 | TRBJ2-5 | TRBV6-6 | NA | NA | TGTGCCAGCAGGAAGACAGTCTTAGGGGAGACCCAGTACTTC | CASRKTVLGETQYF
14 | TRBJ1-1 | TRBV29-1 | TRBD1 | NA | TGCAGCGTCCAGCGGACAGGGGGGAACACTGAAGCTTTCTTT | CSVQRTGGNTEAFF
15 | TRBJ2-7 | TRBV30 | TRBD2 | NA | TGTGCCTGGAGTGGCGGGAGCGGGAGGGCCTACGAGCAGTACTTC | CAWSGGSGRAYEQYF
16 | TRBJ2-1 | TRBV7-8 | NA | NA | TGTGCCAGCAGCTTAAGGCGGCAGGGCGGCTCAAATGAGCAGTTCTTC | CASSLRRQGGSNEQFF
13 | TRBJ2-1 | TRBV7-2 | NA | NA | TGTGCCAGCAGCGACGCCCGGGGCAATGAGCAGTTCTTC | CASSDARGNEQFF
14 | TRBJ1-5 | TRBV19 | NA | NA | TGTGCCAGTACCAGGGCCCATGGCAATCAGCCCCAGCATTTT | CASTRAHGNQPQHF
15 | TRBJ2-6 | TRBV6-5 | NA | NA | TGTGCCACCCGGGGGCAGGGGGTCTGGGCCAACGTCCTGACTTTC | CATRGQGVWANVLTF